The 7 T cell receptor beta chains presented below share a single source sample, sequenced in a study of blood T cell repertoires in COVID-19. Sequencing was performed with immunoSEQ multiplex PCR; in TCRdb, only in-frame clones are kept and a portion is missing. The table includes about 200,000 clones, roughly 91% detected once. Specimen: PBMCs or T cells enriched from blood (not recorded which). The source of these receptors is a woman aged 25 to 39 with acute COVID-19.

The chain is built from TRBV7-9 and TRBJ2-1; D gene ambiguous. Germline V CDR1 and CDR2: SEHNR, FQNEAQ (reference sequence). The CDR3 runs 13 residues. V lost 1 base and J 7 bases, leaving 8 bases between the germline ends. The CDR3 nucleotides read TGTGCCAGCAGCTTAGGGTACGGGAATGAGCAGTTCTTC. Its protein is CASSLGYGNEQFF.

The CDR3 DNA follows: TGTGCCAGCTCCGGCCGACAGGTGGGGGTGGACTATGGCTACACCTTC. It translates to CASSGRQVGVDYGYTF. The rearrangement joins TRBV18 to TRBJ1-2; D is perhaps TRBD1 (6 bases). The germline CDR1 and CDR2 sequences are KGHSH and LQKENI. Trimming stripped 6 bases from V and 3 bases from J, with 20 bases between. This CDR3 comprises 16 residues.

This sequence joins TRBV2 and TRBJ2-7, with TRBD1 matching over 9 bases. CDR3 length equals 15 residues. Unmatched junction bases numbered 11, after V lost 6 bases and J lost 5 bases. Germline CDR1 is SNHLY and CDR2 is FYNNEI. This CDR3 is CASSADRGGAHEQYF. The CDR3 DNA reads TGTGCCAGCAGCGCAGACAGGGGGGGGGCTCACGAGCAGTACTTC.

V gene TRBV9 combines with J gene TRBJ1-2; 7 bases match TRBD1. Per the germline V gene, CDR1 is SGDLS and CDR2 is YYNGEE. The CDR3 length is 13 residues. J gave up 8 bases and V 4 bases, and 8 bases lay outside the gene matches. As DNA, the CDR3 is TGTGCCAGCAGCCCGACAGGGAGTAGAGGCTACACCTTC. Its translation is CASSPTGSRGYTF. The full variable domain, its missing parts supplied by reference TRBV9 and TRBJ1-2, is DSGVTQTPKHLITATGQRVTLRCSPRSGDLSVYWYQQSLDQGLQFLIQYYNGEERAKGNILERFSAQQFPDLHSELNLSSLELGDSALYFCASSPTGSRGYTFGSGTRLTVV.

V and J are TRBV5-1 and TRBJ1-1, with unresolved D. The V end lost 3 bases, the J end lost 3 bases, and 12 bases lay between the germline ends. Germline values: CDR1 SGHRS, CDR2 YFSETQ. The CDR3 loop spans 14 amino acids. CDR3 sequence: CASSSLVRDTEAFF. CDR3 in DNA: TGCGCCAGCAGCTCCCTGGTGAGGGACACTGAAGCTTTCTTT.

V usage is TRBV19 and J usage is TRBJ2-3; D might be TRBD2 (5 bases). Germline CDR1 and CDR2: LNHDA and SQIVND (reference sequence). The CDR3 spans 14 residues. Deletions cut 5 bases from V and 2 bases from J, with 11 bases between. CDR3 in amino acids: CASSLGRDTDTQYF. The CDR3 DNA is TGTGCCAGTAGTCTAGGACGGGACACAGATACGCAGTATTTT.

CDR3 loop: CASSPRGYNEQFF. In nucleotides, the CDR3 is TGTGCCAGCAGTCCCCGGGGCTACAATGAGCAGTTCTTC. This chain connects TRBV6-5 to TRBJ2-1; TRBD2 might be the D (5 bases). This CDR3 is built from 13 residues. Germline V gene data show CDR1 as MNHEY and CDR2 as SVGAGI. Trimming stripped 5 bases from V and 3 bases from J, with 8 bases between.